This T cell receptor beta chain was identified in a study of blood T cell repertoires in COVID-19. Turning to the study itself: Material from acute and convalescent COVID-19 was sourced from the United States, Italy and Spain. Sources were T cells, B-cell-depleted T cells, or PBMCs; the material itself was cDNA or gDNA.

Trimming removed 3 bases from V and 6 bases from J, with 14 bases in between. The CDR3 totals 13 residues. Germline V CDR1 and CDR2: GTSNPN, SVGIG (reference sequence). Original processing methods: It was from reference gene primer amplification that nucleated cell counts were estimated. The assay was immunoSEQ multiplex PCR, and TCRdb's table has in-frame clones only and misses some. The V and J calls and clone size are taken from that table; D and trimming were inferred from the DNA. The table records 250,000 to 350,000 clones, 87% of them present only once. This receptor was obtained from a woman in her forties or fifties who had recovered from COVID-19. Material for sequencing was peripheral blood. The J gene is TRBJ1-2, the V gene TRBV30, with a weak D call TRBD1 (6 bases). This chain's CDR3 is CAWRVGARNGYTF. The CDR3 coding sequence is TGTGCCTGGAGGGTGGGGGCGCGGAATGGCTACACCTTC.